The source of this T cell receptor beta chain is a study of shared clonotypes between healthy human individuals. Deep-level settings were used for running the assay. The protocol was immunoSEQ multiplex PCR, while the TCRdb copy is restricted to in-frame clones and leaves out a portion. The sample lists about 2 million clones, 90% to 95% occurring once. The germline CDR1 and CDR2 sequences are MDHEN and SYDVKM. The CDR3 length is 15 residues. Losses at the gene ends were 5 bases for V and 4 bases for J; bases not matched to a gene: 7. To note about this clone: Its antigen remains unknown.

Study results and limitations: The represented genetic and exposure-history diversity was limited by the small number of donors. Relative to their counterparts shared across all four donors, non-shared clonotypes exhibited diminished generation probabilities.

The chain is built from TRBV28 and TRBJ1-5; 8 nucleotides line up with TRBD1. This TCR was recovered from a man aged 18 to 30 in good health. The sequenced sample was naive CD4+ T cells sorted from blood. Subset defined: CD45RA+ positively selected. The DNA of the CDR3 is TGTGCCAGCAGTCGTAGGGACAGGCCTAATCAGCCCCAGCATTTT. It is translated as CASSRRDRPNQPQHF.